Described below is a single T cell receptor (beta chain) sequence and its context. Study members were between roughly 18 and 89 years old and lived in 24 US regions. Donors of Cohort 3 who recovered were those that had two negative PCRs, clearance, or symptom resolution. This CDR3 is built from 18 residues. Trimming cost V 1 base and J 2 bases; bases outside gene matches: 7. CDR1 is SGHAT, CDR2 FQNNGV, per germline. The sample originates from a study of blood T cell repertoires in COVID-19. The overall study: The analysed material was cDNA or gDNA that came from T cells, B-cell-depleted T cells, or PBMCs.

Libraries were prepared by immunoSEQ multiplex PCR; TCRdb keeps only in-frame clonotypes and omits some of them. The sample holds around 120,000 clones, 70% to 90% seen once. This sequence was found in a woman between 50 and 59 years old who had recovered from COVID-19. V gene TRBV11-2 combines with J gene TRBJ2-3, with TRBD2 matching 12 bases. Sequencing was carried out using PBMCs or T cells enriched from blood (not recorded which). This CDR3 reads CASSLGASGGEYTDTQYF. The DNA of the CDR3 is TGTGCCAGCAGCTTAGGGGCTAGCGGGGGGGAATACACAGATACGCAGTATTTT.